The count of the clone carrying this T cell receptor beta chain is one. Here immunoSEQ multiplex PCR was the method, and the copy in TCRdb shows in-frame clones only, minus some. The repertoire has roughly 1,000,000 clones, roughly 74% of them found once; the top ten carry 0.6% to 0.75%. This entry is derived from a study of shared clonotypes between healthy human individuals. Deletions cut 3 bases from V and 5 bases from J, with 11 bases between. In germline, CDR1 is SGHTA, CDR2 FQGNSA. The CDR3 extends over 13 amino acids. This TCR derives from a man aged 18-30 years in good health. Some clones in this sample may be carry-over from other donors' samples. The specimen sequenced was memory CD4+ T cells from PBMCs. Described subset: CD45RA-negative fraction. The chain combines TRBV7-2 with TRBJ2-7; D is possibly TRBD1 or TRBD2 (6 bases each). CDR3 coding DNA: TGTGCCAGCAGCTTCGGGGGCTTGAACGAGCAGTACTTC. It yields the protein CASSFGGLNEQYF.